Following are 27 T cell receptor beta chains from one sample sequenced in a study of identical twins. TCRdb redid the calling of the 5' RACE reads with MiXCR, one entry per CDR3 protein. There are approximately 300,000 distinct CDR3 sequences in the sample; less than 9.5% occur only once, and about 7.1% lies in the top ten. This same sample was also taken into another study, of yellow fever vaccine responses in identical twins.

The sample was CD8+ T cells sorted from blood. The receptors here all came from a woman aged 18-35 years in good health.

This clonotype has just a few counts. V is TRBV27 and J is TRBJ2-3; 10 bases are shared with TRBD1. Trimming cost V 2 bases and J 2 bases; bases outside gene matches: 4. This CDR3 has 16 amino acids. Germline V gives CDR1 MNHEY, CDR2 SMNVEV (reference sequence). The CDR3 is CASSLLGTGATDTQYF. For the CDR3, the DNA is TGTGCCAGCAGTTTACTCGGGACAGGGGCCACAGATACGCAGTATTTT.

The V and J genes are TRBV14 and TRBJ1-4, with 7 bases fitting TRBD1. Per germline, CDR1 SGHDN and CDR2 FVKESK. The CDR3 is made up of 15 amino acids. V lost 0 bases and J lost 4; bases outside the gene matches: 2. As DNA, the CDR3 is TGTGCCAGCAGCCAAGATCAGGGGGTTAATGAAAAACTGTTTTTT. Its translation: CASSQDQGVNEKLFF.

In this sample, this clonotype turned up a few times. The chain has TRBV19 and TRBJ2-1, with 9 bases aligning to TRBD2. Trimming cost V 7 bases and J 10 bases; bases outside gene matches: 5. This CDR3 is 12 amino acids long. Germline CDR1 reads LNHDA; CDR2 reads SQIVND (reference sequence). The CDR3 coding sequence is TGTGCCAGTAACACTCTAGCGGGAGAGCAGTTCTTC. It specifies CASNTLAGEQFF. Full variable domain (rest looked up from reference TRBV19 and TRBJ2-1): DGGITQSPKYLFRKEGQNVTLSCEQNLNHDAMYWYRQDPGQGLRLIYYSQIVNDFQKGDIAEGYSVSREKKESFPLTVTSAQKNPTAFYLCASNTLAGEQFFGPGTRLTVL.

The genes are TRBV7-8 and TRBJ2-6; 9 bases line up with TRBD1. The V gene's germline CDR1 is SGHVS and CDR2 FQNEAQ. After removal of 5 bases from V and 4 bases from J, the junction contained 12 bases not matched to a gene. The CDR3 is made up of 18 amino acids. DNA for the CDR3: TGTGCCAGCAGCCTCTACCGACAGGGGGTAGGGGGGGCCAACGTCCTGACTTTC. It yields the protein CASSLYRQGVGGANVLTF. The entire variable domain, with the rest obtained from reference TRBV7-8 and TRBJ2-6, is as follows: GAGVSQSPRYKVAKRGQDVALRCDPISGHVSLFWYQQALGQGPEFLTYFQNEAQLDKSGLPSDRFFAERPEGSVSTLKIQRTQQEDSAVYLCASSLYRQGVGGANVLTFGAGSRLTVL.

The chain couples TRBV12-3 or TRBV12-4 to TRBJ2-7; D is uncertain. V dropped 8 bases and J dropped 2 bases, with 10 bases sitting between them. This CDR3 is built from 12 residues. CDR3 region: CASGPHAYEQYF. In DNA, the CDR3 is TGTGCCAGCGGGCCCCATGCCTACGAGCAGTACTTC.

Many counts were recorded for this clonotype. This chain joins TRBV7-3 and TRBJ2-1, with 8 bases identical to TRBD2. Germline trimming cut 7 bases from V and 8 bases from J; bases unmatched to any gene: 7. Germline lookup yields CDR1 SGHTA and CDR2 FQGTGA. The CDR3 loop spans 13 amino acids. This CDR3 is CASTESGGDEQFF. In DNA, the CDR3 is TGTGCCAGCACCGAAAGCGGGGGCGATGAGCAGTTCTTC.

This clonotype was seen a handful of times. The V call is TRBV14, the J call TRBJ2-7; D is possibly TRBD2 (6 bases). V lost 3 bases to trimming and J lost 7 bases, with 16 bases between them. The CDR3 has 14 amino acids. Germline assignment: CDR1 SGHDN and CDR2 FVKESK. In DNA, the CDR3 is TGTGCCAGCAGCCACTCTTGGGAGGTGGGAGAGCAGTACTTC. Translated: CASSHSWEVGEQYF.

The gene calls are TRBV2 and TRBJ2-7, with a weak D call TRBD2 (6 bases). The germline gives CDR1 SNHLY, CDR2 FYNNEI. Trimming removed 11 bases at V and 3 bases at J, with 20 bases between. The CDR3 has 14 amino acids. The DNA for the CDR3 is TGTGCCGTCGGGACCGGAGGGATGGACTACGAGCAGTACTTC. Its protein is CAVGTGGMDYEQYF.

Many counts were recorded for this clonotype. J is TRBJ2-5 and V is TRBV7-2; 11 bases line up with TRBD2. The CDR3 spans 16 residues. Germline V CDR1 and CDR2: SGHTA, FQGNSA. The V segment lost 7 bases and the J segment 5 bases; nucleotides outside the gene matches: 12. CDR3 bases: TGTGCCAGCACCCTTAGCGGGGGGGCCAGGCTGGAGACCCAGTACTTC. As protein: CASTLSGGARLETQYF.

This clonotype was detected a few times. V is TRBV9 and J is TRBJ2-3; 12 bases line up with TRBD2. V shed 3 bases and J 2 bases; nucleotides not matched to a gene: 10. This CDR3 spans 18 amino acids. The V gene's germline CDR1 is SGDLS and CDR2 YYNGEE. For the CDR3, the DNA is TGTGCCAGCAGCGCGACTAGCGGGGGCCCCCGACTCACAGATACGCAGTATTTT. Residues: CASSATSGGPRLTDTQYF.

This clonotype was counted between two and nine times. The CDR3 sequence: CASSYSGASSYNEQFF. CDR3 coding DNA: TGTGCCAGCAGTTACTCGGGGGCGAGCTCCTACAATGAGCAGTTCTTC. The rearrangement uses TRBV6-5 and TRBJ2-1; TRBD1 might be the D (6 bases). Trimming left V 0 bases short and J 0 bases short, with 9 bases between. The V gene's germline CDR1 is MNHEY and CDR2 SVGAGI. The CDR3 loop spans 16 amino acids.

This clonotype was found many times. J is TRBJ2-7 and V is TRBV12-3 or TRBV12-4; no reliable D call. There are 13 residues in the CDR3. V lost 6 bases and J lost 5, with 14 bases in between. CDR3 amino acids: CASSPPSNHEQYF. The DNA for the CDR3 is TGTGCCAGCAGCCCCCCCTCAAACCACGAGCAGTACTTC.

This chain links TRBV12-3 or TRBV12-4 with TRBJ1-2; 7 nucleotides match TRBD1. The CDR3 totals 13 residues. J gave up 2 bases and V 6 bases, and 3 bases lay outside the gene matches. The CDR3 coding sequence is TGTGCCAGCAGCATGGGACAGAACTATGGCTACACCTTC. Amino acid sequence: CASSMGQNYGYTF.

The V and J genes are TRBV6-6 and TRBJ1-5, with a possible D match to TRBD1 (6 bases). The CDR3 is 13 residues long. The germline V and J ends were trimmed by 4 bases and 3 bases, with 7 bases remaining between them. CDR1 MNHNY and CDR2 SVGAGI come from the germline V gene (reference sequence). CDR3 DNA sequence: TGTGCCAGCAGTTCAGGGGCCAATCAGCCCCAGCATTTT. Translation: CASSSGANQPQHF.

This clonotype was seen only a few times. The rearrangement uses TRBV6-5 and TRBJ1-2, with 8 bases that match TRBD1. Germline V lookup: CDR1 MNHEY, CDR2 SVGAGI. Unmatched junction bases numbered 5, after V lost 4 bases and J lost 4 bases. This CDR3 has 14 residues. The CDR3, as DNA: TGTGCCAGCAGTTCGGACAGGGCTTTCTATGGCTACACCTTC. This codes for CASSSDRAFYGYTF.

This clonotype was counted ten times or more. This chain joins TRBV5-1 and TRBJ2-7, with D hard to call. The V gene's germline CDR1 is SGHRS and CDR2 YFSETQ. This CDR3 has 13 amino acids. Trimming removed 0 bases at V and 1 base at J, with 5 bases between. DNA of the CDR3: TGCGCCAGCAGCTTGGGAATTTCCTACGAGCAGTACTTC. As protein: CASSLGISYEQYF.

This clonotype was detected many times. The V gene is TRBV9, the J gene TRBJ1-2, with a tentative D call TRBD1 (6 bases). Trimming pared 6 bases from V and 4 bases from J, leaving 10 bases between. CDR3 length: 12 amino acids. Germline V gene data show CDR1 as SGDLS and CDR2 as YYNGEE. This CDR3 reads CASKDSFYGYTF. CDR3 DNA sequence: TGTGCCAGCAAGGACAGTTTCTATGGCTACACCTTC. Supplemented by reference TRBV9 and TRBJ1-2, the full variable domain reads DSGVTQTPKHLITATGQRVTLRCSPRSGDLSVYWYQQSLDQGLQFLIQYYNGEERAKGNILERFSAQQFPDLHSELNLSSLELGDSALYFCASKDSFYGYTFGSGTRLTVV.

This rearrangement joins TRBV29-1 to TRBJ1-2; 8 nucleotides line up with TRBD1. V trimming: 5 bases; J trimming: 6 bases; junction bases outside the gene matches: 11. Germline loops: CDR1 SQVTM, CDR2 ANQGSEA. The CDR3 consists of 14 residues. This CDR3 reads CSVLGQGKGDGYTF. CDR3 DNA: TGCAGCGTTCTAGGACAGGGAAAAGGGGATGGCTACACCTTC.

This chain connects TRBV5-6 to TRBJ1-5; unclear D gene. The ends were cut back, 7 bases at V and 8 bases at J, with 25 bases in the middle. This CDR3 has 16 amino acids. Germline-derived CDR1 and CDR2 are SGHDT and YYEEEE. CDR3 nucleotide sequence: TGTGCCAGCGGCCTTGGGGTCAGCCCCAGGTTTGAGCCCCAGCATTTT. Its protein is CASGLGVSPRFEPQHF. Supplemented by reference TRBV5-6 and TRBJ1-5, the full variable domain reads DAGVTQSPTHLIKTRGQQVTLRCSPKSGHDTVSWYQQALGQGPQFIFQYYEEEERQRGNFPDRFSGHQFPNYSSELNVNALLLGDSALYLCASGLGVSPRFEPQHFGDGTRLSIL.

The V call is TRBV6-1, the J call TRBJ2-7; D perhaps matches TRBD2 (6 bases). The CDR3 spans 13 residues. CDR1 and CDR2 from the germline V gene are MNHNS and SASEGT. V shed 4 bases and J shed 3 bases, with 10 bases lying between them. CDR3 loop: CASSGGLFYEQYF. For the CDR3, the DNA is TGTGCCAGCAGTGGGGGACTTTTCTACGAGCAGTACTTC.

The rearrangement joins TRBV4-3 to TRBJ2-1; no definite D call. Trimming shortened V by 1 base and J by 0 bases, and 4 bases separated the two germline ends. Germline CDR1 LGHNA, CDR2 YSLEER. CDR3 length: 14 residues. The CDR3 sequence is CASSQASSYNEQFF. The DNA of the CDR3 is TGCGCCAGCAGCCAAGCTAGCTCCTACAATGAGCAGTTCTTC.

This clonotype was seen only a few times. This chain joins TRBV5-1 and TRBJ2-3, with D possibly TRBD2 on 5 matching bases. The V end lost 2 bases, the J end lost 3 bases, and 19 bases lay between the germline ends. CDR3 length: 17 amino acids. Germline V CDR1 and CDR2: SGHRS, YFSETQ. The CDR3 nucleotides are TGCGCCAGCAGCTTAAGTGTCGTCCTAGCTGGGACAGATACGCAGTATTTT. Protein product: CASSLSVVLAGTDTQYF.

In DNA, the CDR3 is TGTGCCAGCAGTTTATCGACAGGGGTCCACGAGCAGTACTTC. It translates to CASSLSTGVHEQYF. The J gene is TRBJ2-7, the V gene TRBV27, with 8 bases that match TRBD1. The CDR3 totals 14 residues. V lost 0 bases to trimming and J lost 5 bases; unmatched junction nucleotides: 3. Per germline, CDR1 MNHEY and CDR2 SMNVEV (reference sequence).

Only a few counts were recorded for this clonotype. The chain combines TRBV12-3 or TRBV12-4 with TRBJ2-1; D gene unclear. The CDR3 spans 12 residues. Trimming pared 2 bases from V and 10 bases from J, leaving 9 bases between. The CDR3 DNA sequence: TGTGCCAGCAGTTTAAGTTTACCCGAGCAGTTCTTC. Translating it yields CASSLSLPEQFF.

CDR3 bases: TGTGCCAGCACCGGGGACAGGGTAAATGAGCAGTTCTTC. It specifies CASTGDRVNEQFF. V usage is TRBV11-2 and J usage is TRBJ2-1, with 9 bases that match TRBD1. Losses at the gene ends were 7 bases for V and 7 bases for J; bases not matched to a gene: 5. CDR3 length equals 13 residues. Germline V lookup: CDR1 SGHAT, CDR2 FQNNGV.

This clonotype showed up just a few times. The chain combines TRBV5-1 with TRBJ2-1; 11 nucleotides line up with TRBD2. CDR1 and CDR2 (germline): SGHRS, YFSETQ. The CDR3 has 15 amino acids. The V gene end was trimmed by 4 bases and the J gene end by 9 bases; junction bases not matched to a gene: 9. In DNA, the CDR3 is TGCGCCAGCAGCCGGCCCGGGACTAGCGGCGGTGAGCAGTTCTTC. This translates into CASSRPGTSGGEQFF.

This clonotype was counted many times. The chain uses TRBV29-1 and TRBJ2-1; 8 bases map to TRBD1. The germline V gene encodes CDR1 SQVTM and CDR2 ANQGSEA. This CDR3 region has 15 residues. Unmatched junction bases numbered 9, after V lost 4 bases and J lost 4 bases. The DNA for the CDR3 is TGCAGCGTTGTTGAACGCGGACAGGGTTACAATGAGCAGTTCTTC. Protein: CSVVERGQGYNEQFF.